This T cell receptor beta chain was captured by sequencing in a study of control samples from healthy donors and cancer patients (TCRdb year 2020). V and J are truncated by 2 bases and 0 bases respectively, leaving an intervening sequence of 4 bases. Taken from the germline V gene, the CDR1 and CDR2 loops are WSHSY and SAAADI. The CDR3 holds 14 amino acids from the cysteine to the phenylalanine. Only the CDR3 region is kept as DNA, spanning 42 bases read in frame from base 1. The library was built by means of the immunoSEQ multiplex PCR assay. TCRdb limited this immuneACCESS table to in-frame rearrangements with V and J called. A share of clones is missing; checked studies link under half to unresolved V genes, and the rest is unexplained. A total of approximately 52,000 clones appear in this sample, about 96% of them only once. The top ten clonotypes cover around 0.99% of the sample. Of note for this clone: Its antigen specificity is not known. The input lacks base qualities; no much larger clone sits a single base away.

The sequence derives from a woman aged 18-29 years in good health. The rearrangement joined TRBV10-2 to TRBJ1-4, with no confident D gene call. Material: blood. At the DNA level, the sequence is TGCGCCAGCAGTGAGCTTGCAACTAATGAAAAACTGTTTTTT. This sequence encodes CASSELATNEKLFF.